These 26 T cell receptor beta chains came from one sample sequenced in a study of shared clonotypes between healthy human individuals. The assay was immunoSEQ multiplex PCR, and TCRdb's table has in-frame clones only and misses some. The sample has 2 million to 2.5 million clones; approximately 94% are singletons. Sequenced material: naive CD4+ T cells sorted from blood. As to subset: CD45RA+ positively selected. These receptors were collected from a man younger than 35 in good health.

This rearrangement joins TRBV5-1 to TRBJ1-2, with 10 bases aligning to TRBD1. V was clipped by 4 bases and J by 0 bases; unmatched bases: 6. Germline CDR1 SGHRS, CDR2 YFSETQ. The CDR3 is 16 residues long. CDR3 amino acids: CASSPGQGRANYGYTF. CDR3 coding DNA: TGCGCCAGCAGCCCGGGACAGGGGAGGGCTAACTATGGCTACACCTTC.

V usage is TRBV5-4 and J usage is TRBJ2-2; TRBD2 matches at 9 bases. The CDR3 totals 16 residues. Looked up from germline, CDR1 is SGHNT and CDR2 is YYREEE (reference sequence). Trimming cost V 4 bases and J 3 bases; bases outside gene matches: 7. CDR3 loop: CASSPGTSKDTGELFF. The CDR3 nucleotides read TGTGCCAGCAGCCCCGGGACTAGCAAGGACACCGGGGAGCTGTTTTTT.

The CDR3 region has the DNA TGCGCCAGCAGCTTGGCCGGGGGGGAGCTCCCGTCCTACGAGCAGTACTTC. Its translation: CASSLAGGELPSYEQYF. This rearrangement joins TRBV5-1 to TRBJ2-7, with TRBD2 matching 8 bases. V was pared by 0 bases and J by 1 base, with 9 bases of the junction left unmatched. The CDR3 totals 17 residues. Germline CDR1 is SGHRS and CDR2 is YFSETQ.

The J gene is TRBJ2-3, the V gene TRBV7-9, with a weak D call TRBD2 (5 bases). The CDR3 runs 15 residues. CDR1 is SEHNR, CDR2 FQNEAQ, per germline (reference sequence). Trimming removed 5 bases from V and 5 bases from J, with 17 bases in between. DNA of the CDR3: TGTGCCAGCAGCCCGCCCGGGTCGAGGGAAGATACGCAGTATTTT. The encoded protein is CASSPPGSREDTQYF.

The CDR3 DNA follows: TGTGCCAGCAGTGAATCGGGCATAAGCTCCTACAATGAGCAGTTCTTC. This translates into CASSESGISSYNEQFF. The chain employs TRBV6-1 and TRBJ2-1; D is uncertain. The CDR3 is made up of 16 amino acids. Germline-derived CDR1 and CDR2 are MNHNS and SASEGT. Trimming cost V 2 bases and J 0 bases, with 11 bases left between them.

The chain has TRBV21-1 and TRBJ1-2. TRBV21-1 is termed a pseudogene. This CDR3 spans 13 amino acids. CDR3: CASSKGGKDGYTF. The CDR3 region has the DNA TGTGCCAGCAGCAAAGGAGGGAAGGATGGCTACACCTTC.

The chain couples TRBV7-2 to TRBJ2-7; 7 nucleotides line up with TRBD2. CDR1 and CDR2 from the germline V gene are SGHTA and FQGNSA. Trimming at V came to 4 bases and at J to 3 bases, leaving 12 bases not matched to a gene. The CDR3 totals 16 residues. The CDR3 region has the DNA TGTGCCAGCAGCTCAGGCCCCCTAGCGGCCCACTACGAGCAGTACTTC. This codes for CASSSGPLAAHYEQYF.

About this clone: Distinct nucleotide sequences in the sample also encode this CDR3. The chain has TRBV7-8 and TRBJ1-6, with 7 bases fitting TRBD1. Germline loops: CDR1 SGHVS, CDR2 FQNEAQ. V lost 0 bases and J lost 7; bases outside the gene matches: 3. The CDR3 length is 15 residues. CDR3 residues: CASSLAGTANSPLHF. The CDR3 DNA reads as TGTGCCAGCAGCTTAGCGGGGACAGCCAATTCACCCCTCCACTTT.

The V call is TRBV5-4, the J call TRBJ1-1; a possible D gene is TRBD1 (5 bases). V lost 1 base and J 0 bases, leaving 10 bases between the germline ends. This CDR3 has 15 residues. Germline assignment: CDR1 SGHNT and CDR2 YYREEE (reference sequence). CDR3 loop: CASSLWGTLNTEAFF. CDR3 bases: TGTGCCAGCAGCTTGTGGGGGACCCTGAACACTGAAGCTTTCTTT.

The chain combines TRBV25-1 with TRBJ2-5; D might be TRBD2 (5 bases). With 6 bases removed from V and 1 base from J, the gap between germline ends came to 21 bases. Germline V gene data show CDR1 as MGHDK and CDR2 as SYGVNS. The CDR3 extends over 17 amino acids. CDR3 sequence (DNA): TGTGCCAGCAGGACAACCACGGGAAGGCCCCCCCAAGAGACCCAGTACTTC. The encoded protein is CASRTTTGRPPQETQYF.

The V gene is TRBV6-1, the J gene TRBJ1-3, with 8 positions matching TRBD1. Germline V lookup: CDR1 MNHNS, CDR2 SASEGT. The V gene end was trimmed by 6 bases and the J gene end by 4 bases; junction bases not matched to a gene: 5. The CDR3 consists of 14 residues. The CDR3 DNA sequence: TGTGCCAGCAGCACAGGGGGAATCGGAAACACCATATATTTT. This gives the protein CASSTGGIGNTIYF.

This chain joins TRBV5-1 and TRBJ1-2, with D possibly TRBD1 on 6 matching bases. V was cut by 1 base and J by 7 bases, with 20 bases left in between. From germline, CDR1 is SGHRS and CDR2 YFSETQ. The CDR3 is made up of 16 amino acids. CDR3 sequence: CASSLIGTPSIVGYTF. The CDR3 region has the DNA TGCGCCAGCAGCTTGATTGGGACACCCTCGATCGTTGGCTACACCTTC.

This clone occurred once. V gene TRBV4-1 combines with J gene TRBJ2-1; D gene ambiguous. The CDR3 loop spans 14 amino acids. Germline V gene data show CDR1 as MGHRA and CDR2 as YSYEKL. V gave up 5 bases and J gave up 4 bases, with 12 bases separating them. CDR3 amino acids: CASSAPSQYNEQFF. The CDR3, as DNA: TGCGCCAGCAGCGCTCCTTCACAATACAATGAGCAGTTCTTC.

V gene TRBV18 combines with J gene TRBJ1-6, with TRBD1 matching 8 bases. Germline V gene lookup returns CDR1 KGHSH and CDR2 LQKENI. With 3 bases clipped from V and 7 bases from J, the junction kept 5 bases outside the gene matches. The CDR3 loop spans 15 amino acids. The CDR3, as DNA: TGTGCCAGCTCACCCACCGGGACAGGCAATTCACCCCTCCACTTT. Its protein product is CASSPTGTGNSPLHF.

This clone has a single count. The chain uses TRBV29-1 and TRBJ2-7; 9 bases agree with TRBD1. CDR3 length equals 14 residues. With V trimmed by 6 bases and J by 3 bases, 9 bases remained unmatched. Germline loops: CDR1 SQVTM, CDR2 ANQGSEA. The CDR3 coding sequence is TGCAGCGTCCCCCTCCGGACAGGGGACTACGAGCAGTACTTC. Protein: CSVPLRTGDYEQYF.

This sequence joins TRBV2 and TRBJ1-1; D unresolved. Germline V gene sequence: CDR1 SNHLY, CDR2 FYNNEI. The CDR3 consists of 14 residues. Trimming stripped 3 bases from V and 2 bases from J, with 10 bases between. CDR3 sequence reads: CASSDVPPNTEAFF. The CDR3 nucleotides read TGTGCCAGCAGTGACGTTCCGCCCAACACTGAAGCTTTCTTT.

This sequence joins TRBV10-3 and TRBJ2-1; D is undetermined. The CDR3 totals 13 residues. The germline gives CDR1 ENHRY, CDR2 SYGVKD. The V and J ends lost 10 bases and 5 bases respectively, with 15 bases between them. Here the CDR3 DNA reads TGTGCCACCGGTATCACAGCAGACAATGAGCAGTTCTTC. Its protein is CATGITADNEQFF.

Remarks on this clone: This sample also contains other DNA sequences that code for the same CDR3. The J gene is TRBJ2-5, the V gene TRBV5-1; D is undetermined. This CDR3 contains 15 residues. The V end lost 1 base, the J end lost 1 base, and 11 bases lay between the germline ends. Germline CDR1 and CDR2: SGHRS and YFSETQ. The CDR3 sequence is CASSLSPGPQETQYF. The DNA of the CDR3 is TGCGCCAGCAGCTTGTCCCCAGGCCCCCAAGAGACCCAGTACTTC.

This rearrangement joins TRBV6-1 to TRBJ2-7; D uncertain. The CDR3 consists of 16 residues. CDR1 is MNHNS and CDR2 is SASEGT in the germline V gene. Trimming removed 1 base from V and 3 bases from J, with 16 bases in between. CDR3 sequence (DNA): TGTGCCAGCAGTGAAGGGGCGACAAGGTACAACTACGAGCAGTACTTC. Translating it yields CASSEGATRYNYEQYF.

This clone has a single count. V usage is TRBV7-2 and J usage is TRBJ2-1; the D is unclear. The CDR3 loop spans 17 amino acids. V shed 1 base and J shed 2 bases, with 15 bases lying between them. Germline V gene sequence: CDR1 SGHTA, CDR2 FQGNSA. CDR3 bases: TGTGCCAGCAGCTTAGGGTGGGTGGTAGAACCCTACAATGAGCAGTTCTTC. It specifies CASSLGWVVEPYNEQFF. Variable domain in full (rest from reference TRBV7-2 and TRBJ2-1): GAGVSQSPSNKVTEKGKDVELRCDPISGHTALYWYRQSLGQGLEFLIYFQGNSAPDKSGLPSDRFSAERTGGSVSTLTIQRTQQEDSAVYLCASSLGWVVEPYNEQFFGPGTRLTVL.

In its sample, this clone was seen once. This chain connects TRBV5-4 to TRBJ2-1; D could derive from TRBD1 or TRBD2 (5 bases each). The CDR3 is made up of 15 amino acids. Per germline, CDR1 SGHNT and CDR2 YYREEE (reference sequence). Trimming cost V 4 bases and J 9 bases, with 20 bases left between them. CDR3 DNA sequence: TGTGCCAGCAGCCCAGCAGGGAGCGGTAGAGGTGAGCAGTTCTTC. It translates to CASSPAGSGRGEQFF.

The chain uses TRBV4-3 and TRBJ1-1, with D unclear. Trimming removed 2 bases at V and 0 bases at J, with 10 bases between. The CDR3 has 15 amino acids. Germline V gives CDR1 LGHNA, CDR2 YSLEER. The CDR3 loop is CASSQSYGVNTEAFF. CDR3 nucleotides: TGCGCCAGCAGCCAATCATACGGGGTGAACACTGAAGCTTTCTTT.

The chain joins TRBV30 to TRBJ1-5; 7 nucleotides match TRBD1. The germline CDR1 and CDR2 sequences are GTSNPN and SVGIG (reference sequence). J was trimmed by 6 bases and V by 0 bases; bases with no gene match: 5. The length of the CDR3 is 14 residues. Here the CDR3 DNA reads TGTGCCTGGAGTGTCGGCAGGGGGACTCAGCCCCAGCATTTT. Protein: CAWSVGRGTQPQHF.

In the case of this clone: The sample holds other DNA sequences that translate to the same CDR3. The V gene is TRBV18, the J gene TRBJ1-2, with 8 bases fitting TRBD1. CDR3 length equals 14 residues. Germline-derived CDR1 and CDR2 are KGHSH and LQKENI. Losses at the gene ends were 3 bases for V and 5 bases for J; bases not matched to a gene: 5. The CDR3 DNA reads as TGTGCCAGCTCACCCGACAGGGGTGGTTATGGCTACACCTTC. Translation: CASSPDRGGYGYTF. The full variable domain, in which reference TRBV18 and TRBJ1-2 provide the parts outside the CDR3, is NAGVMQNPRHLVRRRGQEARLRCSPMKGHSHVYWYRQLPEEGLKFMVYLQKENIIDESGMPKERFSAEFPKEGPSILRIQQVVRGDSAAYFCASSPDRGGYGYTFGSGTRLTVV.

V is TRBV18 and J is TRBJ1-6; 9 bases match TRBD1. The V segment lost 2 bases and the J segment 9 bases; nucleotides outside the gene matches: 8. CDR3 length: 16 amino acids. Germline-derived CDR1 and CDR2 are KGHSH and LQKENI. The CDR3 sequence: CASSPTGGQGSSPLHF. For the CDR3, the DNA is TGTGCCAGCTCACCAACGGGGGGACAGGGCTCTTCACCCCTCCACTTT.

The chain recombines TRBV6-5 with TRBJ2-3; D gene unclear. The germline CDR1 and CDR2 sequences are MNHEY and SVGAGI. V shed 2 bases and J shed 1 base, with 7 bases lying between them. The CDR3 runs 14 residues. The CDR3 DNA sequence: TGTGCCAGCAGTTACGGACGGGGCACAGATACGCAGTATTTT. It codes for CASSYGRGTDTQYF.